One sample yielded the 18 T cell receptor beta chains listed below, sequenced in a study of blood T cell repertoires in COVID-19. Repertoires were generated with immunoSEQ multiplex PCR, while TCRdb's copy carries only in-frame clones and drops some. This table holds about 170,000 clones, 70% to 90% found once. The sequencing input was peripheral blood. Receptors originate from a man in his forties or fifties who had recovered from COVID-19.

This clone was seen only once. This sequence joins TRBV6-2 or TRBV6-3 and TRBJ2-2, with D tentatively TRBD1 (6 bases). The V end was cut by 5 bases, the J end by 6 bases, with 7 bases between. Germline V gene data show CDR1 as MNHEY and CDR2 as SVGEGT. This CDR3 is 12 amino acids long. As DNA, the CDR3 is TGTGCCAGCAGTGGACAGTCCGGGGAGCTGTTTTTT. This translates into CASSGQSGELFF.

This clone has a single count. The rearrangement links TRBV9 to TRBJ1-1; D possibly corresponds to TRBD1 (5 bases). Per the germline V gene, CDR1 is SGDLS and CDR2 is YYNGEE. V lost 3 bases and J 11 bases, leaving 20 bases between the germline ends. CDR3 length equals 14 residues. CDR3 residues: CASSEEGMGREAFF. In nucleotides, the CDR3 is TGTGCCAGCAGCGAGGAGGGGATGGGACGGGAGGCTTTCTTT.

The V call is TRBV2, the J call TRBJ2-1; no definite D call. The CDR3 consists of 13 residues. V was shortened by 3 bases and J by 12 bases, with 15 bases between the two germline ends. The V gene's germline CDR1 is SNHLY and CDR2 FYNNEI. The CDR3 protein is CASSEFPPRRQFF. The CDR3, as DNA: TGTGCCAGCAGTGAGTTCCCCCCTAGAAGGCAGTTCTTC.

The rearrangement uses TRBV5-5 and TRBJ2-3, with 10 bases lining up with TRBD1. Germline V lookup: CDR1 SGHKS, CDR2 YYEKEE (reference sequence). This CDR3 has 14 amino acids. With 4 bases clipped from V and 4 bases from J, the junction kept 3 bases outside the gene matches. CDR3 sequence: CASSRGTGADTQYF. The CDR3 DNA is TGTGCCAGCAGCCGCGGGACAGGGGCAGATACGCAGTATTTT.

V gene TRBV21-1 combines with J gene TRBJ2-3; the table's D call of TRBD1 was not tested on the DNA. TRBV21-1 is a recognized pseudogene. The CDR3 has 12 residues. DNA of the CDR3: TGTGCCAGGACAGGGTGTGCAGATACGCAGTATTTT. It translates to CARTGCADTQYF.

This chain joins TRBV24-1 and TRBJ1-5; D is ambiguous. V shed 5 bases and J shed 7 bases, with 8 bases lying between them. Germline CDR1 KGHDR, CDR2 SFDVKD. This CDR3 contains 12 residues. CDR3 loop: CATSGGQQPQHF. The CDR3 DNA sequence: TGTGCCACCAGTGGCGGCCAACAGCCCCAGCATTTT.

This chain connects TRBV28 to TRBJ2-7; perhaps TRBD2 as D (6 bases). Trimming left V 3 bases short and J 5 bases short, with 14 bases between. The CDR3 spans 14 residues. Germline lookup yields CDR1 MDHEN and CDR2 SYDVKM. The CDR3 protein is CASSFFEGRHEQYF. CDR3 nucleotides: TGTGCCAGCAGTTTTTTCGAGGGGAGGCACGAGCAGTACTTC.

The chain is built from TRBV3-1 (or the pseudogene TRBV3-2) and TRBJ2-1; 7 positions match TRBD2. The V gene's germline CDR1 is LGHDT and CDR2 YNNKEL (reference sequence). Trimming cost V 4 bases and J 7 bases; bases outside gene matches: 28. CDR3 length: 21 amino acids. The CDR3 region has the DNA TGTGCCAGCAGCCCTCCAAGCGCCCCCGCGGGAGTTTTTGGGTTATCAAATGAGCAGTTCTTC. This sequence encodes CASSPPSAPAGVFGLSNEQFF.

The rearrangement links TRBV7-2 to TRBJ2-1, with 7 bases fitting TRBD2. CDR1 is SGHTA, CDR2 FQGNSA, per germline. V lost 4 bases to trimming and J lost 8 bases; unmatched junction nucleotides: 2. The CDR3 is made up of 12 amino acids. CDR3 DNA sequence: TGTGCCAGCAGCTCTAGCGGTTATGAGCAGTTCTTC. Translated, it gives CASSSSGYEQFF. The complete variable domain, with remaining parts taken from reference TRBV7-2 and TRBJ2-1, reads GAGVSQSPSNKVTEKGKDVELRCDPISGHTALYWYRQSLGQGLEFLIYFQGNSAPDKSGLPSDRFSAERTGGSVSTLTIQRTQQEDSAVYLCASSSSGYEQFFGPGTRLTVL.

The chain joins TRBV4-3 to TRBJ2-3; 8 bases match TRBD1. Germline V CDR1 and CDR2: LGHNA, YSLEER. There are 15 residues in the CDR3. The V and J ends lost 0 bases and 8 bases, in that order; junction bases with no gene match: 7. The CDR3 nucleotides read TGCGCCAGCAGCCAAGAGCGGACAGGGCTAGTTACGCAGTATTTT. Residues: CASSQERTGLVTQYF.

Worth noting for this clone: The sample carries other DNA sequences with the same CDR3. V and J are TRBV7-3 and TRBJ2-2; D gene unclear. This CDR3 spans 12 amino acids. The germline V and J ends were trimmed by 4 bases and 5 bases, with 5 bases remaining between them. The germline V gene has CDR1 SGHTA and CDR2 FQGTGA. The CDR3, as DNA: TGTGCCAGCAGCTCCGGGACCGGGGAGCTGTTTTTT. This gives the protein CASSSGTGELFF.

The gene calls are TRBV6-5 and TRBJ2-7; TRBD2 matches 10 bases. The V gene end was trimmed by 6 bases and the J gene end by 0 bases; junction bases not matched to a gene: 2. Germline-derived CDR1 and CDR2 are MNHEY and SVGAGI. CDR3 size: 14 residues. The CDR3 sequence: CASRSSGSSYEQYF. CDR3 nucleotide sequence: TGTGCCAGCAGGTCTAGCGGGAGCTCCTACGAGCAGTACTTC.

The rearrangement joins TRBV5-1 to TRBJ2-7, with D possibly matching TRBD1 (6 bases). The CDR3 is 14 amino acids. The germline CDR1 and CDR2 sequences are SGHRS and YFSETQ. Trimming took off 2 bases at V and 0 bases at J, with 9 bases between the two ends. The CDR3 bases are TGCGCCAGCAGCTTCCAGGGGAACTCCTACGAGCAGTACTTC. It encodes CASSFQGNSYEQYF.

This clone was counted a few times. This rearrangement joins TRBV6-2 or TRBV6-3 to TRBJ1-6; D possibly corresponds to TRBD1 (6 bases). The germline V gene has CDR1 MNHEY and CDR2 SVGEGT. The CDR3 has 16 residues. Trimming pared 6 bases from V and 4 bases from J, leaving 16 bases between. DNA of the CDR3: TGTGCCAGCAGCCGCCCAGGCGGACAGTATAATTCACCCCTCCACTTT. It codes for CASSRPGGQYNSPLHF.

The V call is TRBV14, the J call TRBJ2-7, with D hard to call. The germline V and J ends were trimmed by 0 bases and 2 bases, with 5 bases remaining between them. This CDR3 has 13 residues. Germline loops: CDR1 SGHDN, CDR2 FVKESK. CDR3 in amino acids: CASSQDRTYEQYF. DNA for the CDR3: TGTGCCAGCAGCCAAGACAGGACCTACGAGCAGTACTTC.

The chain has TRBV5-8 and TRBJ2-1; 8 nucleotides align to TRBD2. The CDR3 extends over 15 amino acids. V was pared by 0 bases and J by 3 bases, with 2 bases of the junction left unmatched. CDR1 is SGHTS, CDR2 YDEGEE, per germline. This CDR3 reads CASSLGGRSYNEQFF. The CDR3 bases are TGTGCCAGCAGCTTGGGCGGGAGGAGCTACAATGAGCAGTTCTTC.

This clone was observed once. The chain is built from TRBV28 and TRBJ2-2, with D possibly matching TRBD2 (5 bases). Germline V gene sequence: CDR1 MDHEN, CDR2 SYDVKM. The length of the CDR3 is 13 residues. Trimming removed 8 bases at V and 3 bases at J, with 10 bases between. The CDR3 DNA follows: TGTGCCAGCGGGAGTAGGTACACCGGGGAGCTGTTTTTT. Its protein product is CASGSRYTGELFF.

The CDR3 is CASSLRTRHEKLFF. The CDR3, as DNA: TGTGCCAGTAGTCTAAGGACACGTCATGAAAAACTGTTTTTT. This chain joins TRBV19 and TRBJ1-4, with a weak D call TRBD1 (5 bases). The CDR3 length is 14 residues. The V gene lost 5 bases and the J gene lost 6 bases, with 13 bases spanning the gap. From germline, CDR1 is LNHDA and CDR2 SQIVND (reference sequence). Full variable domain (missing parts from reference TRBV19 and TRBJ1-4): DGGITQSPKYLFRKEGQNVTLSCEQNLNHDAMYWYRQDPGQGLRLIYYSQIVNDFQKGDIAEGYSVSREKKESFPLTVTSAQKNPTAFYLCASSLRTRHEKLFFGSGTQLSVL.